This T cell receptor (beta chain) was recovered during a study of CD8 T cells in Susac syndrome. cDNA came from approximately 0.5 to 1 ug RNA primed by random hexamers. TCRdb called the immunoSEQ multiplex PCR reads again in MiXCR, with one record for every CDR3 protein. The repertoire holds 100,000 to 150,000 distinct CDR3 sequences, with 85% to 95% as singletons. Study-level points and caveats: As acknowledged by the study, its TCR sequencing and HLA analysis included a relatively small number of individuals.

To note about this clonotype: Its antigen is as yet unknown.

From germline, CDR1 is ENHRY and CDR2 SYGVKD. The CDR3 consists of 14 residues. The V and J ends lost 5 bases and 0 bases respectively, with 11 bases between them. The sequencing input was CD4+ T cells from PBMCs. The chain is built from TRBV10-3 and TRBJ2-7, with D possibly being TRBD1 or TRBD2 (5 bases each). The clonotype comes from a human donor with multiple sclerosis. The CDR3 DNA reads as TGTGCCATCAGTATGGGGGACGGCTCCTACGAGCAGTACTTC. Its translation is CAISMGDGSYEQYF.